Described below is a single T cell receptor beta chain sequence and its context. It lacks a known antigen. There are no base qualities to consult, and no much larger clone falls within one base. The library was prepared using the immunoSEQ multiplex PCR assay. The deep sequencing platform assayed around 95,000 TCR templates per sample. Genomic DNA extracted from sorted T cells was the material used for TCRbeta CDR3 sequencing. On the study's bioinformatics: The R programming language was used for clonal analysis of the TCRbeta CDR3 data. Alloreactive CD4+ and CD8+ clones were defined by comparing unstimulated samples with post-reaction CFSE-low samples. Regulatory or non-regulatory origin of alloreactive CD4+ clones was assigned by matching sequences to the sorted unstimulated Treg and non-Treg repertoires. What TCRdb holds here is the immuneACCESS table cut down to in-frame rearrangements. Part of the clones is not present; checked against another copy, under half of the missing clones reflect an unresolved V gene, and the others are unexplained. That table supplies the V and J calls and clone size; D and trimming were determined from the DNA. For this sample there are approximately 9,700 clones; roughly 46% appear just once. Clones ranked in the top ten supply about 20% of the sample.

The entry originates in a study of siplizumab effects on memory and regulatory T cells (dated by TCRdb to the late 2010s). About the study as a whole: Paired mixed lymphocyte reactions were run with siplizumab at 1 ug/mL and without drug, across seven or eight responder-stimulator pairs. The study examined how the anti-CD2 antibody siplizumab affects alloreactive T-cell subsets in allogeneic mixed lymphocyte reactions built from human PBMCs.

The CDR3 starts with the cysteine, ends with the phenylalanine, and has 12 residues. Of the read, only the CDR3 DNA is kept; its 36 bases are in frame from base 1. V was cut back by 3 bases and J by 5 bases, leaving a gap of 5 bases between them. The germline V gene (reference sequence) gives CDR1 as LNHDA and CDR2 as SQIVND. Results the study describes overall, beyond this receptor: Sequences below about 10^-5 frequency were poorly captured, so only a minor fraction of alloreactive clones could be mapped to unstimulated subsets. In reactions with siplizumab, an average of roughly 70% of mappable alloreactive CD4+ clones were Treg-derived, compared with roughly 27% in control reactions. The cumulative frequency of alloreactive sequences that could be traced back to unstimulated CD4+ memory T cells was significantly reduced by siplizumab. A naive or memory phenotype could not be assigned to roughly 80-96% of proliferating CD4+ or CD8+ clones. Whether proliferating Tregs from siplizumab cultures actually had suppressive function was not functionally confirmed. Unstimulated naive T cells appeared more diverse than memory T cells, and naive cells seemed to contribute substantially to the alloresponse.

For 6 days, cells in the mixed lymphocyte reaction were kept in coculture at 37 degrees C. Responder PBMCs were labelled with CFSE and stimulator PBMCs were labelled with Violet Dye, after which the responder and stimulator PBMCs were mixed at a 1:1 ratio. Sorted unstimulated T cells and proliferating T cells recovered from mixed lymphocyte reactions underwent TCRbeta CDR3 sequencing. Fresh whole blood from around 10 HLA-typed healthy donors was used as the source from which PBMCs were isolated. Proliferating CFSE-low responder T cells were FACS-sorted after the mixed lymphocyte reaction for TCR sequencing.

The sequencing sample was made of CFSE-low (dividing) CD4+ T cells sorted from an allogeneic mixed lymphocyte reaction. This sequence originates from a human donor in good health; the cells came from an allogeneic mixed lymphocyte reaction. The V and J segments used are TRBV19 and TRBJ1-5, with the identity of the D gene unclear. The CDR3 region has the sequence CASSITYQPQHF. The bases read TGTGCCAGTAGTATCACGTATCAGCCCCAGCATTTT.